The 22 T cell receptor beta chains presented below share a single source sample, sequenced in a study of CD8 T cells in ankylosing spondylitis. Study-level points and caveats: Among TCR beta sequences, a motif of eight highly homologous variants appeared characteristic of ankylosing spondylitis blood.

These TCRs are of unknown antigen specificity. MiXCR, run by TCRdb on the 5' RACE reads, gives a single entry per CDR3 protein. The repertoire holds just under 550,000 distinct CDR3 sequences, about 13% seen once, with about 6.5% in the top ten. Sequencing input: blood, either unsorted or a sorted T cell fraction (not recorded which). Receptors originate from a male donor with ankylosing spondylitis.

A few counts support this clonotype. The chain carries TRBV4-2 and TRBJ2-5; 7 bases are shared with TRBD1. The junction had 7 bases not matched to a gene; V was cut back by 4 bases and J by 5 bases. The germline CDR1 and CDR2 sequences are LGHNA and YNFKEQ. The length of the CDR3 is 14 residues. For the CDR3, the DNA is TGTGCCAGCAGCCGCTTAGGGGGCGAGGAGACCCAGTACTTC. As protein: CASSRLGGEETQYF.

V is TRBV7-9 and J is TRBJ1-6; the D is unclear. This CDR3 is built from 16 residues. V was shortened by 1 base and J by 0 bases, with 7 bases between the two germline ends. The V gene's germline CDR1 is SEHNR and CDR2 FQNEAQ (reference sequence). CDR3 sequence (DNA): TGTGCCAGCAGCTTAGGTGCCAGCTCCTATAATTCACCCCTCCACTTT. Protein: CASSLGASSYNSPLHF.

The gene calls are TRBV19 and TRBJ1-5; 7 bases are a match to TRBD1. Trimming took 6 bases from V and 2 from J; bases not matched to a gene: 10. CDR1 and CDR2 from the germline V gene are LNHDA and SQIVND (reference sequence). The CDR3 is 16 amino acids. This chain's CDR3 is CASREDRVGGNQPQHF. The CDR3 nucleotides are TGTGCCAGTAGAGAAGACAGGGTTGGGGGCAATCAGCCCCAGCATTTT.

V and J are TRBV24-1 and TRBJ1-2, with TRBD1 identical over 7 bases. Germline CDR1 reads KGHDR; CDR2 reads SFDVKD. The CDR3 extends over 14 amino acids. V trimming: 5 bases; J trimming: 7 bases; junction bases outside the gene matches: 9. The CDR3 region is CATSVDRQGTGYTF. The DNA of the CDR3 is TGTGCCACCAGTGTTGATCGACAGGGAACTGGCTACACCTTC.

This clonotype was picked up many times. V gene TRBV20-1 combines with J gene TRBJ1-1; 7 nucleotides match TRBD1. V was clipped by 3 bases and J by 7 bases; unmatched bases: 5. CDR3 size: 12 residues. Germline CDR1 DFQATT, CDR2 SNEGSKA (reference sequence). The CDR3 loop is CSASITGDEAFF. The CDR3 coding sequence is TGCAGTGCTAGCATTACAGGGGATGAAGCTTTCTTT.

This clonotype was seen only once. The CDR3 region is CASSIAREQYF. The CDR3 DNA is TGTGCCAGCAGTATTGCGCGCGAGCAGTACTTC. V usage is TRBV14 and J usage is TRBJ2-7; D is unclear. Germline loops: CDR1 SGHDN, CDR2 FVKESK. Trimming pared 6 bases from V and 6 bases from J, leaving 9 bases between. This CDR3 spans 11 amino acids.

The chain couples TRBV7-9 to TRBJ1-3, with 7 bases lining up with TRBD1. The germline V gene has CDR1 SEHNR and CDR2 FQNEAQ (reference sequence). With 3 bases clipped from V and 7 bases from J, the junction kept 9 bases outside the gene matches. The CDR3 extends over 15 amino acids. The CDR3 DNA sequence: TGTGCCAGCAGCTTTACAGGGGTTTCATGGAACACCATATATTTT. It is translated as CASSFTGVSWNTIYF. The variable domain in full, with the rest retrieved from reference TRBV7-9 and TRBJ1-3, is DTGVSQNPRHKITKRGQNVTFRCDPISEHNRLYWYRQTLGQGPEFLTYFQNEAQLEKSRLLSDRFSAERPKGSFSTLEIQRTEQGDSAMYLCASSFTGVSWNTIYFGEGSWLTVV.

This clonotype has a count of ten or more. V gene TRBV20-1 combines with J gene TRBJ2-1; 8 nucleotides line up with TRBD2. The CDR3 consists of 12 residues. The germline V gene encodes CDR1 DFQATT and CDR2 SNEGSKA (reference sequence). V lost 4 bases, J lost 8 bases, and 4 bases stayed unmatched. CDR3 in DNA: TGCAGTGCTACACGGACTAGCTATGAGCAGTTCTTC. It encodes CSATRTSYEQFF.

This sequence joins TRBV20-1 and TRBJ1-5, with TRBD1 matching over 9 bases. Trimming at V came to 3 bases and at J to 3 bases, leaving 15 bases not matched to a gene. This CDR3 spans 18 amino acids. CDR1 is DFQATT and CDR2 is SNEGSKA in the germline V gene (reference sequence). The CDR3 DNA follows: TGCAGTGCTAGGGGACCGAGACAGGGGGTACTATTCAATCAGCCCCAGCATTTT. The encoded protein is CSARGPRQGVLFNQPQHF.

At least ten counts were recorded for this clonotype. The chain links TRBV3-1 to TRBJ2-1, with unresolved D. Trimming shortened V by 1 base and J by 8 bases, and 15 bases separated the two germline ends. Germline V CDR1 and CDR2: LGHDT, YNNKEL (reference sequence). This CDR3 comprises 15 residues. Here the CDR3 reads CASSQGWPAPDEQFF. CDR3 bases: TGTGCCAGCAGCCAAGGGTGGCCCGCTCCCGATGAGCAGTTCTTC.

The V and J genes are TRBV18 and TRBJ2-7; TRBD1 matches at 9 bases. The CDR3 runs to 15 residues. Trimming removed 3 bases from V and 2 bases from J; junction bases left unmatched: 5. Germline loops: CDR1 KGHSH, CDR2 LQKENI. CDR3 coding DNA: TGTGCCAGCTCACCTGGGACAGGGAACCCCTACGAGCAGTACTTC. Its protein product is CASSPGTGNPYEQYF.

The chain employs TRBV20-1 and TRBJ2-3, with a tentative D call TRBD2 (6 bases). The germline CDR1 and CDR2 sequences are DFQATT and SNEGSKA (reference sequence). This CDR3 has 15 residues. V lost 5 bases, J lost 2 bases, and 17 bases lay in between. The CDR3 nucleotides are TGCAGTGCTTCCCGACTAGAAGAAGCCACAGATACGCAGTATTTT. This codes for CSASRLEEATDTQYF.

This clonotype was counted a single time. The chain uses TRBV7-9 and TRBJ1-5; 11 bases agree with TRBD1. V lost 5 bases and J lost 6; bases outside the gene matches: 9. The CDR3 contains 16 residues. CDR1 SEHNR and CDR2 FQNEAQ come from the germline V gene (reference sequence). The CDR3 region has the DNA TGTGCCAGCAGCATTGGACAGGGGGCTGGGGGTCAGCCCCAGCATTTT. This gives the protein CASSIGQGAGGQPQHF.

This clonotype showed up just a few times. The chain is built from TRBV20-1 and TRBJ2-5; D gene uncertain. This CDR3 contains 11 residues. Trimming stripped 7 bases from V and 2 bases from J, with 8 bases between. Germline V gives CDR1 DFQATT, CDR2 SNEGSKA (reference sequence). The CDR3 nucleotides are TGCAGTGGAGCAAGACAAGAGACCCAGTACTTC. Its translation is CSGARQETQYF.

This rearrangement joins TRBV6-1 to TRBJ2-7, with D possibly being TRBD1 or TRBD2 (5 bases each). V dropped 5 bases and J dropped 3 bases, with 11 bases sitting between them. CDR1 and CDR2 (germline): MNHNS, SASEGT. The CDR3 length is 13 residues. The CDR3 region has the DNA TGTGCCAGCAGTACCAGGGACGGCTACGAGCAGTACTTC. It specifies CASSTRDGYEQYF.

This clonotype was counted only a few times. The chain recombines TRBV11-2 with TRBJ2-2; the match to TRBD2 covers 12 bases. The CDR3 length is 16 residues. The J segment lost 7 bases and the V segment lost 4 bases, leaving 7 bases of the junction unmatched. Germline V gene data show CDR1 as SGHAT and CDR2 as FQNNGV. CDR3 residues: CASSSRLAGAGGELFF. The CDR3, as DNA: TGTGCCAGCAGCTCCCGACTAGCGGGAGCGGGCGGGGAGCTGTTTTTT.

This clonotype was counted a few times. V and J are TRBV11-2 and TRBJ2-3; TRBD2 agrees at 8 bases. Germline V gives CDR1 SGHAT, CDR2 FQNNGV. V shed 1 base and J 2 bases; nucleotides not matched to a gene: 5. There are 16 residues in the CDR3. CDR3 in DNA: TGTGCCAGCAGCTTAGGAGGCGGGAGGACCACAGATACGCAGTATTTT. Protein product: CASSLGGGRTTDTQYF.

This clonotype has just a few counts. V gene TRBV7-9 combines with J gene TRBJ2-6; possibly TRBD1 or TRBD2 for D (5 bases each). CDR3 length: 16 amino acids. V was shortened by 0 bases and J by 2 bases, with 8 bases between the two germline ends. Germline V gene lookup returns CDR1 SEHNR and CDR2 FQNEAQ (reference sequence). The CDR3, as DNA: TGTGCCAGCAGCTTAGCCGGGGCGACTGGGGCCAACGTCCTGACTTTC. Its protein product is CASSLAGATGANVLTF. The full variable domain, its missing parts supplied by reference TRBV7-9 and TRBJ2-6, is DTGVSQNPRHKITKRGQNVTFRCDPISEHNRLYWYRQTLGQGPEFLTYFQNEAQLEKSRLLSDRFSAERPKGSFSTLEIQRTEQGDSAMYLCASSLAGATGANVLTFGAGSRLTVL.

This clonotype turned up a few times. This chain connects TRBV25-1 to TRBJ1-1, with a possible D match to TRBD1 (5 bases). CDR1 is MGHDK and CDR2 is SYGVNS in the germline V gene. V gave up 7 bases and J gave up 10 bases, with 22 bases separating them. The CDR3 consists of 14 residues. The CDR3 loop reads CASITREGPRGAFF. The CDR3 bases are TGTGCCAGCATCACGAGGGAGGGACCGCGGGGAGCTTTCTTT.

The V gene is TRBV5-6, the J gene TRBJ1-1; TRBD1 matches 12 bases. Germline V lookup: CDR1 SGHDT, CDR2 YYEEEE. CDR3 length: 16 residues. The junction had 13 bases not matched to a gene; V was cut back by 3 bases and J by 10 bases. The CDR3 DNA reads TGTGCCAGCAGCTCCGGGACAGGGGGCGTGGGTATAGGAGCTTTCTTT. Translated, it gives CASSSGTGGVGIGAFF.

This clonotype has just a few counts. This rearrangement joins TRBV24-1 to TRBJ2-1, with D possibly matching TRBD2 (6 bases). The CDR3 is 15 amino acids. Germline-derived CDR1 and CDR2 are KGHDR and SFDVKD. Trimming cost V 3 bases and J 0 bases, with 8 bases left between them. CDR3 protein: CATSDAGSSYNEQFF. The CDR3 region has the DNA TGTGCCACCAGTGATGCGGGGAGCTCCTACAATGAGCAGTTCTTC.

The chain combines TRBV12-3 or TRBV12-4 with TRBJ2-7; 7 bases are shared with TRBD2. V lost 5 bases and J lost 6; bases outside the gene matches: 7. This CDR3 region has 13 residues. Written as DNA, the CDR3 is TGTGCCAGCAGTACGCAACTAGCGACCGAGCAGTACTTC. This gives the protein CASSTQLATEQYF.